Presented here are 3 T cell receptor beta chains from one specimen sequenced in a study of blood T cell repertoires in COVID-19. Sequencing used immunoSEQ multiplex PCR; TCRdb keeps in-frame clones, though not all of them. The sample has 200,000 to 250,000 clones; about 88% are singletons. The source material was peripheral blood. All receptors derive from a woman in her 50s with COVID-19, enrolled during active disease.

This clone appeared once. The chain combines TRBV13 with TRBJ2-3; possibly TRBD2 for D (5 bases). This CDR3 spans 16 amino acids. CDR1 is PRHDT, CDR2 FYEKMQ, per germline (reference sequence). The V and J ends lost 1 base and 2 bases respectively, with 13 bases between them. The CDR3 sequence is CASSLERGTNTDTQYF. Here the CDR3 DNA reads TGTGCCAGCAGCTTAGAACGGGGAACAAACACAGATACGCAGTATTTT.

The V and J genes are TRBV12-5 and TRBJ2-5; 10 nucleotides align to TRBD2. The V and J ends lost 5 bases and 3 bases, in that order; junction bases with no gene match: 6. The CDR3 is 15 amino acids. The germline CDR1 and CDR2 sequences are LGHNT and FRNRAP. The CDR3 DNA is TGTGCTAGTGGTGTGGGCCTAGCGGGGGAAGAGACCCAGTACTTC. It encodes CASGVGLAGEETQYF.

The chain links TRBV7-3 to TRBJ2-1, with D perhaps TRBD2 (6 bases). The V gene lost 5 bases and the J gene lost 4 bases, with 12 bases spanning the gap. Looked up from germline, CDR1 is SGHTA and CDR2 is FQGTGA. This CDR3 is 14 amino acids long. The chain's CDR3 is CASSLGGPYNEQFF. CDR3 DNA sequence: TGTGCCAGCAGCCTGGGGGGACCTTACAATGAGCAGTTCTTC.